This T cell receptor (beta chain) was obtained from a study of T cells expressing NK-cell markers (dated by TCRdb to 2018 to 2021). A note on the overall study: TCR beta-chain repertoires were profiled in sorted CD3+CD56+NKG2C+, CD3+CD56+NKG2C- and CD3+CD56-NKG2C+ T-cell subsets from fewer than 10 donors. Randomly selected healthy volunteers, three men and five women, were used as the eight sequenced donors. The libraries were sequenced on Illumina HiSeq 2000/2500, MiSeq or NextSeq, producing 2 x 150 bp reads. Of the eight sequenced donors, seven were found to be HCMV-seropositive and one was found to be HCMV-seronegative. Points the paper makes about the study in general: Those dominant clonotypes were again the most abundant among CD3+CD56-NKG2C+ cells in a handful of donors, at roughly 28.3-60.1%. Whether the expanded NKG2C-expressing T cell clones were specific for HCMV antigens was left unclear. In roughly six donors, the dominant CD3+CD56+NKG2C+ clonotypes ranked among the top 10 CD8+ clonotypes, making up 1.0-7.0% of CD8+ T cells.

Concerning this clonotype: This clone's antigen is unknown.

Sequences SGHNT (CDR1) and YENEEA (CDR2) are obtained from the germline V gene. Its CDR3 holds 14 amino acids, cysteine through phenylalanine. Only the protein sequence is given. HCMV-specific IgG was detected in serum with a commercial ELISA kit to determine HCMV serostatus. Ficoll density gradient centrifugation was used to isolate peripheral blood mononuclear cells from blood. The sequencer listed for this sample is Illumina HiSeq 2000. The TCR beta cDNA libraries were made using 5'RACE template switching, a step that added both a universal primer site and unique molecular identifiers. Synthesis of cDNA was primed from the TCR beta constant segment and was followed by two consecutive PCR amplification steps. The published analysis was carried out like this. MIGEC was used to demultiplex reads and group reads by UMI, and MiTCR was used to assemble and quantify clonotypes. To exclude erroneous sequences, only TCR cDNA sequences supported by at least two reads were retained. The tcR package was used for downstream repertoire analysis, and clonotypes were matched between fractions using CDR3 nucleotide sequence together with V segment. VDJmatch was used to annotate antigen specificity against VDJdb, with one amino acid substitution allowed in CDR3. Following TCRdb reprocessing, every CDR3 protein sequence forms one entry, and DNA is not provided. The V and J calls and clone size are TCRdb's, not the authors'. The sample's table covers about half a million distinct CDR3 sequences. The ten largest make up roughly 1.4% of the sample.

Sequenced sample: blood T cells: a sorted CD56 or NKG2C T cell subset, CD4+ or CD8+ T cells, or bulk PBMC T cells (not recorded which). The chain is assembled from TRBV11-3 and TRBJ2-1; as DNA is missing, the TRBD2 call by TCRdb cannot be tested. The sequence came from a woman between 45 and 60 years old in good health. Donor details come from another sample of the same person, matched by shared clones. The CDR3 reads CASSLYRDYNEQFF.